These T cell receptor beta chains were read from a single sample in a study of blood T cell repertoires in COVID-19. The assay was immunoSEQ multiplex PCR, and TCRdb's table has in-frame clones only and misses some. The table records about 330,000 clones, nearly 90% of them present only once. The sequencing sample was made of PBMCs or T cells enriched from blood (not recorded which). Receptor source: a woman in her twenties or thirties who had recovered from COVID-19. Each CDR3 is given with its conserved first and last residue.

V: TRBV10-3; CDR3: CAISPGGNYGYTF
V: TRBV6-5; CDR3: CASTSSGGQETQYF
V: TRBV6-5; CDR3: CASRGGGRNTEAFF
V: TRBV14; CDR3: CASSPTGYNTEAFF
V: TRBV7-8; CDR3: CASSLTPLAGGGYTF
V: TRBV19; CDR3: CASSIVARGLQPQHF
V: TRBV9; CDR3: CASSVAWGDYGYTF
V: TRBV7-9; CDR3: CASSQLTGFDYGYTF
V: TRBV5-4; CDR3: CASSTTGQGRYEQYF
V: TRBV30; CDR3: CAWSQTAYEQYF
V: TRBV5-5; CDR3: CASSLSVINTEAFF
V: TRBV21-1; CDR3: CASSSSPAGGGSAYEQYF
V: TRBV15; CDR3: CATSKTGRNTEAFF
V: TRBV18; CDR3: CASSPNWDRGSYEQYF
V: TRBV7-3; CDR3: CASSSWDRGQNEQFF
V: TRBV11-1; CDR3: CASSSGEGGYGYTF
V: TRBV9; CDR3: CASSDLDQGVGSPHF
V: TRBV6-1; CDR3: CASSGGRGRGSNQPQHF